This is a list of T cell receptor beta chains from one sample in a study of OX40 agonist ivuxolimab in advanced cancers. Sequenced by immunoSEQ multiplex PCR; TCRdb stores in-frame clones only, minus some. The top ten clones hold about 0.61% of a sample with 82,000 or so clones, 80% to 95% of them seen once. The specimen was CD4+ or CD8+ T cells sorted from blood, collected in a trial of the OX40 agonist ivuxolimab. Every receptor here comes from an adult with an advanced solid tumor such as melanoma, head and neck, liver or kidney cancer. The CDR3 runs from the conserved cysteine through the conserved F or W. The size of a clone is reported for some rows only, either as once, few or many, or as a class for expanded clones.

14,TRBV7-2,.,CASSLVGGRTEAFF
14,TRBV27,.,CASTSLIPRAEQYF
15,TRBV30,.,CAWSVSTGDTDTQYF
11,TRBV20-1,.,CSAPFGGEQYF
15,TRBV2,.,CASRGDGVPGNTIYF
15,TRBV5-8,.,CASSWSDRAYNEQFF
9,TRBV29-1,once,CSVEREAFF
13,TRBV13,once,CASSPRTSGEPFF
16,TRBV11-3,.,CASSLGPQGSKETQYF
11,TRBV29-1,.,CSVGTVYEQYF
15,TRBV6-4,.,CASSDRGLGTGELFF
16,TRBV6-6,.,CASSYSGTSRQETQYF
15,TRBV6-1,.,CASSRRLAAQETQYF
16,TRBV9,.,CASSFPEGQFNSPLHF
16,TRBV5-1,.,CASSLLQGWVNTEAFF
15,TRBV25-1,.,CASSVQGAGANVLTF
13,TRBV6-5,.,CASSRGPNNEQFF
12,TRBV11-2,.,CASSQTIYGYTF
18,TRBV2,.,CASMRVGNLLDSNQPQHF
18,TRBV9,.,CASSPSGLGGRAYNEQFF
19,TRBV13,.,CASSSRGGLGLTPADTQYF
13,TRBV5-5,.,CASSFGGNYEQYF
14,TRBV30,.,CAWRPDQTSRGYTF
17,TRBV4-1,.,CASSQDIQNLSDYEQYF
14,TRBV21-1,.,CASSNDRGLNEQFF
12,TRBV30,.,CAWGAAGNTIYF